This T cell receptor (beta chain) was retrieved from a study of T cell clonotyping in hematopoietic cell transplantation. The germline gives CDR1 LNHDA, CDR2 SQIVND (reference sequence). There are 17 residues in the CDR3. V dropped 5 bases and J dropped 6 bases, with 22 bases sitting between them. Some clones are missing from TCRdb's copy, which holds only in-frame ones; the method was immunoSEQ multiplex PCR. The sample includes thousands of clones, approximately 85% seen only once; the top ten take around a fifth. The genes are TRBV19 and TRBJ1-4; the D is unclear. The specimen comprised peripheral blood mononuclear cells, sampled 180 days after allogeneic stem cell transplant. The sequence was obtained from a male patient aged 55 to 69 who had an allogeneic stem cell transplant from an unrelated donor, so T cells may come from the graft donor. Some clones in this sample may be carry-over from other donors' samples. The CDR3 sequence is CASSVPGPQVLDEKLFF. The CDR3 DNA is TGTGCCAGTAGTGTCCCCGGGCCACAAGTTCTTGATGAAAAACTGTTTTTT.